The 21 T cell receptor beta chains below come from one sample, sequenced in a study of patients and donors after allogeneic stem cell transplantation. Each CDR3 protein is one row after TCRdb ran MiXCR on the RT-PCR reads. The data show approximately 250,000 distinct CDR3 sequences, with around an eighth seen just once and around a tenth held by the top ten. Sequenced sample: blood, either unsorted or a sorted T cell fraction (not recorded which). The source of these receptors is a human donor who was either an allogeneic HSCT recipient or a stem cell or donor lymphocyte infusion donor (not recorded which). It is not recorded whose cells these are; they may come from a transplant donor.

The chain is built from TRBV7-2 and TRBJ2-7; D tentatively reads TRBD1 or TRBD2 (5 bases each). V was clipped by 5 bases and J by 5 bases, with 19 bases between them. Germline V lookup: CDR1 SGHTA, CDR2 FQGNSA. The CDR3 has 15 amino acids. The DNA for the CDR3 is TGTGCCAGCAGCCTCCGGGACCCTAGGATCGACGAGCAGTACTTC. Amino acid sequence: CASSLRDPRIDEQYF.

This clonotype was found many times. This chain uses TRBV20-1 with TRBJ2-7, with TRBD2 identical over 9 bases. The CDR3 is 13 amino acids. CDR1 is DFQATT and CDR2 is SNEGSKA in the germline V gene (reference sequence). Losses at the gene ends were 5 bases for V and 2 bases for J; bases not matched to a gene: 4. CDR3 region: CSAQTSGPYEQYF. The CDR3 bases are TGCAGTGCTCAGACTAGCGGCCCCTACGAGCAGTACTTC.

A few counts support this clonotype. The chain joins TRBV20-1 to TRBJ2-5, with D maybe TRBD1 (6 bases). This CDR3 region has 13 residues. Trimming took off 4 bases at V and 6 bases at J, with 15 bases between the two ends. Germline V gene sequence: CDR1 DFQATT, CDR2 SNEGSKA (reference sequence). The CDR3 loop reads CSAKGVSVKTQYF. The CDR3 coding sequence is TGCAGTGCTAAGGGGGTTTCGGTTAAGACCCAGTACTTC.

This clonotype has a count of ten or more. This chain links TRBV12-3 or TRBV12-4 with TRBJ2-3, with TRBD2 matching over 9 bases. The CDR3 is made up of 12 amino acids. With 6 bases clipped from V and 14 bases from J, the junction kept 9 bases outside the gene matches. This CDR3 reads CASSIAGAPPYF. The CDR3 DNA reads as TGTGCCAGCAGCATAGCGGGGGCCCCTCCGTATTTT.

The chain carries TRBV9 and TRBJ2-2; D gene ambiguous. The ends were cut back, 0 bases at V and 5 bases at J, with 8 bases in the middle. CDR1 and CDR2 from the germline V gene are SGDLS and YYNGEE. The CDR3 totals 14 residues. The DNA for the CDR3 is TGTGCCAGCAGCGTAGAAATTCAGACCGGGGAGCTGTTTTTT. It yields the protein CASSVEIQTGELFF.

This clonotype was counted between two and nine times. The chain uses TRBV20-1 and TRBJ2-2, with 8 bases that match TRBD2. With V trimmed by 0 bases and J by 1 base, 4 bases remained unmatched. The germline V gene has CDR1 DFQATT and CDR2 SNEGSKA (reference sequence). The CDR3 has 16 amino acids. In DNA form, the CDR3 reads TGCAGTGCTAGAGATGAACGGGGGGGGAACACCGGGGAGCTGTTTTTT. This gives the protein CSARDERGGNTGELFF.

The chain uses TRBV12-3 or TRBV12-4 and TRBJ2-2; D not resolved. The CDR3 is 16 residues long. V shed 3 bases and J shed 6 bases, with 17 bases lying between them. The CDR3 DNA sequence: TGTGCCAGCAGTTTGTCCGGGCCCCTACTTTCCGGGGAGCTGTTTTTT. Protein product: CASSLSGPLLSGELFF.

The chain links TRBV7-9 to TRBJ2-3, with D possibly being TRBD1 or TRBD2 (5 bases each). Germline V gene sequence: CDR1 SEHNR, CDR2 FQNEAQ (reference sequence). The CDR3 extends over 15 amino acids. V was shortened by 5 bases and J by 2 bases, with 14 bases between the two germline ends. The chain's CDR3 is CASSTHGTATDTQYF. The DNA of the CDR3 is TGTGCCAGCAGCACACACGGGACGGCCACAGATACGCAGTATTTT.

This clonotype has at least ten counts. CDR3 amino acids: CASSLYRTGTDTQYF. The CDR3, as DNA: TGTGCCAGCAGCTTATACCGCACAGGAACAGATACGCAGTATTTT. The chain carries TRBV7-3 and TRBJ2-3; D might be TRBD1 (5 bases). Per germline, CDR1 SGHTA and CDR2 FQGTGA. The V and J ends lost 2 bases and 3 bases respectively, with 12 bases between them. The CDR3 extends over 15 amino acids. Supplemented by reference TRBV7-3 and TRBJ2-3, the full variable domain reads GAGVSQTPSNKVTEKGKYVELRCDPISGHTALYWYRQSLGQGPEFLIYFQGTGAADDSGLPNDRFFAVRPEGSVSTLKIQRTERGDSAVYLCASSLYRTGTDTQYFGPGTRLTVL.

This clonotype has a count of ten or more. This chain joins TRBV30 and TRBJ1-1; the D is unclear. Trimming took 2 bases from V and 0 from J, leaving 13 bases between them. CDR1 is GTSNPN, CDR2 SVGIG, per germline (reference sequence). The CDR3 loop spans 15 amino acids. CDR3 sequence reads: CAWSRFDTLNTEAFF. The DNA of the CDR3 is TGTGCCTGGAGTCGATTCGACACTCTGAACACTGAAGCTTTCTTT.

This clonotype was counted between two and nine times. J is TRBJ2-6 and V is TRBV27, with D unresolved. V was pared by 4 bases and J by 0 bases, with 19 bases between. Germline V gene sequence: CDR1 MNHEY, CDR2 SMNVEV (reference sequence). The length of the CDR3 is 19 residues. CDR3 sequence reads: CASSSSVETERSGANVLTF. CDR3 in DNA: TGTGCCAGCAGTTCCTCTGTCGAGACCGAACGCTCTGGGGCCAACGTCCTGACTTTC. The full variable domain, with the rest looked up from reference TRBV27 and TRBJ2-6, is EAQVTQNPRYLITVTGKKLTVTCSQNMNHEYMSWYRQDPGLGLRQIYYSMNVEVTDKGDVPEGYKVSRKEKRNFPLILESPSPNQTSLYFCASSSSVETERSGANVLTFGAGSRLTVL.

Many counts were recorded for this clonotype. The chain combines TRBV25-1 with TRBJ1-2, with D unclear. Trimming stripped 8 bases from V and 4 bases from J, with 14 bases between. The CDR3 totals 13 residues. Germline lookup yields CDR1 MGHDK and CDR2 SYGVNS. CDR3 loop: CASSNWTGYGYTF. In DNA, the CDR3 is TGTGCCAGCTCAAATTGGACCGGCTATGGCTACACCTTC.

This clonotype was found a few times. The chain couples TRBV5-1 to TRBJ2-7; 8 nucleotides line up with TRBD1. J gave up 6 bases and V 0 bases, and 8 bases lay outside the gene matches. Germline CDR1 reads SGHRS; CDR2 reads YFSETQ. The CDR3 runs to 15 residues. This chain's CDR3 is CASSLGQGLVREQYF. The CDR3 DNA sequence: TGCGCCAGCAGCTTGGGACAGGGGTTGGTACGCGAGCAGTACTTC.

This sequence joins TRBV7-2 and TRBJ2-2; D gene ambiguous. V lost 3 bases, J lost 8 bases, and 10 bases lay in between. The CDR3 length is 13 residues. Germline CDR1 reads SGHTA; CDR2 reads FQGNSA. This CDR3 reads CASSLPNPGELFF. The CDR3 DNA follows: TGTGCCAGCAGCTTGCCCAACCCGGGGGAGCTGTTTTTT.

CDR3 in amino acids: CATSTRSGANVLTF. In DNA form, the CDR3 reads TGTGCCACCTCGACGCGCTCTGGGGCCAACGTCCTGACTTTC. The chain is built from TRBV7-6 and TRBJ2-6; D remains ambiguous. The CDR3 runs 14 residues. Germline lookup yields CDR1 SGHVS and CDR2 FNYEAQ. Trimming took off 10 bases at V and 0 bases at J, with 10 bases between the two ends.

Ten or more counts support this clonotype. The V and J genes are TRBV5-6 and TRBJ2-1, with 8 bases fitting TRBD1. The length of the CDR3 is 14 residues. Germline CDR1 SGHDT, CDR2 YYEEEE. Unmatched junction bases numbered 7, after V lost 2 bases and J lost 9 bases. CDR3 coding DNA: TGTGCCAGCAGCTTCGCACAGGGGGACACTGAGCAGTTCTTC. This codes for CASSFAQGDTEQFF.

This clonotype was seen many times. The V and J genes are TRBV5-1 and TRBJ1-1, with D unclear. V was pared by 0 bases and J by 1 base, with 10 bases between. The CDR3 spans 15 residues. CDR1 and CDR2 (germline): SGHRS, YFSETQ. In DNA, the CDR3 is TGCGCCAGCAGCTTGGAACGTATTCCGAACACTGAAGCTTTCTTT. Translating it yields CASSLERIPNTEAFF. The variable domain in full, with the rest retrieved from reference TRBV5-1 and TRBJ1-1, is KAGVTQTPRYLIKTRGQQVTLSCSPISGHRSVSWYQQTPGQGLQFLFEYFSETQRNKGNFPGRFSGRQFSNSRSEMNVSTLELGDSALYLCASSLERIPNTEAFFGQGTRLTVV.

This clonotype has more than one count but fewer than ten. The chain recombines TRBV5-6 with TRBJ2-3, with D perhaps TRBD1 (5 bases). The V gene lost 2 bases and the J gene lost 1 base, with 11 bases spanning the gap. The CDR3 totals 15 residues. Germline CDR1 SGHDT, CDR2 YYEEEE. The CDR3 region is CASSFSQGGTDTQYF. The CDR3 DNA sequence: TGTGCCAGCAGCTTCTCGCAGGGTGGCACAGATACGCAGTATTTT.

This clonotype turned up a few times. This chain connects TRBV20-1 to TRBJ1-2; no firm D call. With 5 bases removed from V and 5 bases from J, the gap between germline ends came to 15 bases. CDR1 is DFQATT and CDR2 is SNEGSKA in the germline V gene (reference sequence). CDR3 length: 13 residues. CDR3 protein: CSAVTALRYGYTF. Here the CDR3 DNA reads TGCAGTGCTGTAACGGCGTTGAGGTATGGCTACACCTTC.

By its share, this clonotype is medium-sized. The chain has TRBV7-2 and TRBJ2-1; TRBD2 aligns across 8 bases. The germline V gene has CDR1 SGHTA and CDR2 FQGNSA. Trimming took 8 bases from V and 4 from J; bases not matched to a gene: 10. The CDR3 extends over 15 amino acids. The CDR3 bases are TGTGCCAGCGCCTCCCAGGCTAGCGGGTACAATGAGCAGTTCTTC. The encoded protein is CASASQASGYNEQFF.

The sample holds a few counts of this clonotype. The chain is built from TRBV29-1 and TRBJ2-3, with TRBD1 as a possible D gene (5 bases). Germline V gene lookup returns CDR1 SQVTM and CDR2 ANQGSEA. Trimming stripped 2 bases from V and 4 bases from J, with 13 bases between. The CDR3 spans 14 residues. CDR3 in DNA: TGCAGCGTTGAAAGGCCTCCCAGGGCAGATACGCAGTATTTT. It encodes CSVERPPRADTQYF.